Below, one T cell receptor beta chain is given with its context. The antigen is not known. The sample belongs to a study of T cell responses to AZD1222 COVID-19 vaccine. Findings of the study overall: The donor group comprised mostly white British people and more females; the analysis possibly underestimated clonal diversity. Seropositive AZD1222 recipients at baseline numbered only 6 or 7. Targets within unmutated variant regions were reportedly found for nearly half of spike-specific TCRs.

Measured with immunoSEQ multiplex PCR; TCRdb has only the in-frame clones, and not every one. This table has some 120,000 clones, about 89% appearing once. Per the germline V gene, CDR1 is DFQATT and CDR2 is SNEGSKA (reference sequence). Trimming cost V 3 bases and J 0 bases, with 17 bases left between them. CDR3 length equals 16 residues. The gene calls are TRBV20-1 and TRBJ1-1; possibly TRBD1 for D (6 bases). Specimen: peripheral blood, collected on day 0 of AZD1222 vaccination. This clonotype originated in an adult in good health. CDR3 nucleotides: TGCAGTGCTAGTAGGGTCGGGGGCATAATGAACACTGAAGCTTTCTTT. Translating gives CSASRVGGIMNTEAFF.